This entry lists 18 T cell receptor beta chains sequenced from one sample in a study of blood T cells in healthy people across ages. Primers used in a second PCR of about 7 to 12 cycles were a sample-barcoded 5' primer and a J-beta primer mix. TCRdb analysed the 5' RACE reads with MiXCR anew, one entry per CDR3 protein. The repertoire holds 1.8 million or so distinct CDR3 sequences, with 30% to 40% as singletons. Sequencing was done on a sample of blood. These receptors all stem from a human donor in good health.

The chain recombines TRBV4-2 with TRBJ2-5, with 9 positions matching TRBD2. Germline-derived CDR1 and CDR2 are LGHNA and YNFKEQ. The CDR3 is 16 amino acids. The ends lost 4 bases at V and 5 bases at J; junction bases unmatched: 11. The CDR3 coding sequence is TGTGCCAGCAGCCGAGCGAGCGGGGGGTCTGGGGAGACCCAGTACTTC. Amino acid sequence: CASSRASGGSGETQYF.

The V call is TRBV27, the J call TRBJ2-1, with 10 bases that match TRBD2. Germline loops: CDR1 MNHEY, CDR2 SMNVEV (reference sequence). The CDR3 is 15 residues long. V dropped 3 bases and J dropped 8; count of bases not matched to a gene: 7. CDR3 protein: CASSLGIAGGHEQFF. CDR3 nucleotides: TGTGCCAGCAGTTTGGGGATAGCGGGGGGACATGAGCAGTTCTTC.

This clonotype was seen only a few times. The chain links TRBV7-2 to TRBJ1-2; a weak D match, TRBD1 (5 bases). CDR1 and CDR2 from the germline V gene are SGHTA and FQGNSA. Trimming took 5 bases from V and 7 from J, leaving 17 bases between them. CDR3 length: 14 residues. CDR3 in amino acids: CASSPRTGGGGYTF. CDR3 DNA sequence: TGTGCCAGCAGCCCCCGGACGGGTGGGGGTGGCTACACCTTC.

This clonotype was seen a few times. The chain is built from TRBV5-1 and TRBJ2-7; either TRBD1 or TRBD2 may fit D (5 bases each). The V end was cut by 0 bases, the J end by 0 bases, with 10 bases between. The CDR3 length is 15 residues. Germline CDR1 and CDR2: SGHRS and YFSETQ. CDR3 sequence: CASSLDGALSYEQYF. The CDR3 bases are TGCGCCAGCAGCTTGGACGGGGCCCTCTCCTACGAGCAGTACTTC.

This clonotype was counted a few times. This chain connects TRBV10-3 to TRBJ2-7; D is uncertain. There are 14 residues in the CDR3. CDR1 and CDR2 from the germline V gene are ENHRY and SYGVKD. The germline V and J ends were trimmed by 6 bases and 0 bases, with 12 bases remaining between them. This CDR3 is CAISPEVRSYEQYF. DNA for the CDR3: TGTGCCATCAGCCCAGAGGTCCGCTCCTACGAGCAGTACTTC.

This clonotype appeared once. The chain employs TRBV15 and TRBJ2-7; D uncertain. The CDR3 consists of 13 residues. Per germline, CDR1 LNHNV and CDR2 YYDKDF (reference sequence). V was cut by 0 bases and J by 5 bases, with 8 bases left in between. The CDR3 protein is CATSRDLADEQYF. Written as DNA, the CDR3 is TGTGCCACCAGCAGAGATCTTGCAGACGAGCAGTACTTC. Full variable domain (remainder filled in from reference TRBV15 and TRBJ2-7): DAMVIQNPRYQVTQFGKPVTLSCSQTLNHNVMYWYQQKSSQAPKLLFHYYDKDFNNEADTPDNFQSRRPNTSFCFLDIRSPGLGDTAMYLCATSRDLADEQYFGPGTRLTVT.

The rearrangement joins TRBV29-1 to TRBJ2-5; 9 nucleotides line up with TRBD2. From germline, CDR1 is SQVTM and CDR2 ANQGSEA. V was pared by 7 bases and J by 4 bases, with 13 bases of the junction left unmatched. The CDR3 is 15 amino acids. CDR3 nucleotides: TGCAGCGCCCGAAGGGGCGGGGGGGCCGGAGAGACCCAGTACTTC. Translated, it gives CSARRGGGAGETQYF. The whole variable domain, remainder taken from reference TRBV29-1 and TRBJ2-5, is SAVISQKPSRDICQRGTSLTIQCQVDSQVTMMFWYRQQPGQSLTLIATANQGSEATYESGFVIDKFPISRPNLTFSTLTVSNMSPEDSSIYLCSARRGGGAGETQYFGPGTRLLVL.

The chain recombines TRBV7-2 with TRBJ2-2; no definite D call. Trimming removed 2 bases at V and 3 bases at J, with 10 bases between. The CDR3 is made up of 15 amino acids. The germline CDR1 and CDR2 sequences are SGHTA and FQGNSA. The CDR3 loop reads CASSLKGLHTGELFF. CDR3 nucleotides: TGTGCCAGCAGCTTAAAAGGGTTGCACACCGGGGAGCTGTTTTTT.

The chain links TRBV7-9 to TRBJ2-4; 8 bases align to TRBD1. Germline CDR1 is SEHNR and CDR2 is FQNEAQ (reference sequence). The CDR3 loop spans 15 amino acids. After removal of 5 bases from V and 3 bases from J, the junction contained 6 bases not matched to a gene. Here the CDR3 DNA reads TGTGCCAGCAGCCCCACAGGGGGACTCAAAAACATTCAGTACTTC. It yields the protein CASSPTGGLKNIQYF.

The genes are TRBV20-1 and TRBJ2-2; D is uncertain. Germline V lookup: CDR1 DFQATT, CDR2 SNEGSKA (reference sequence). The CDR3 is made up of 15 amino acids. V lost 5 bases and J lost 2, with 15 bases in between. In nucleotides, the CDR3 is TGCAGTGCTGAACCGGGCTTTCACAACACCGGGGAGCTGTTTTTT. As protein: CSAEPGFHNTGELFF.

This clonotype was seen a handful of times. This chain connects TRBV10-1 to TRBJ1-5; D gene uncertain. Looked up from germline, CDR1 is WNHNN and CDR2 is SYGVQD (reference sequence). The CDR3 totals 15 residues. The V and J ends lost 7 bases and 0 bases respectively, with 13 bases between them. The CDR3 here is CASKQTEYSNQPQHF. The CDR3 DNA reads as TGCGCCAGCAAACAGACGGAGTATAGCAATCAGCCCCAGCATTTT.

This clonotype has just a few counts. The V gene is TRBV7-3, the J gene TRBJ1-6; D remains unclear. Germline V gene data show CDR1 as SGHTA and CDR2 as FQGTGA. The CDR3 runs to 13 residues. Deletions cut 11 bases from V and 3 bases from J, with 11 bases between. The CDR3 sequence: CASGVRYNSPLHF. CDR3 coding DNA: TGTGCCTCCGGGGTACGCTATAATTCACCCCTCCACTTT.

The CDR3 sequence is CASREIGQGENGYTF. CDR3 nucleotides: TGCGCCAGCAGGGAAATAGGACAGGGAGAGAATGGCTACACCTTC. The V gene is TRBV4-3, the J gene TRBJ1-2; 8 nucleotides match TRBD1. The germline V gene has CDR1 LGHNA and CDR2 YSLEER. The CDR3 runs 15 residues. V shed 6 bases and J 6 bases; nucleotides not matched to a gene: 12.

This clonotype occurred a few times. The chain combines TRBV4-3 with TRBJ1-5, with D perhaps matching TRBD1 (5 bases). Trimming pared 4 bases from V and 7 bases from J, leaving 17 bases between. CDR1 and CDR2 (germline): LGHNA, YSLEER. This CDR3 is 15 amino acids long. DNA of the CDR3: TGCGCCAGCAGCCGACTACTAGGGGCCAAACAGCCCCAGCATTTT. Its protein product is CASSRLLGAKQPQHF.

For this clonotype: One base away lies a much larger clone, so this may be a sequencing read error. The chain joins TRBV7-3 to TRBJ2-5; 7 bases are a match to TRBD1. The CDR3 is 14 residues long. Germline V lookup: CDR1 SGHTA, CDR2 FQGTGA. The CDR3 reads CASSPGQPQETRYF. The DNA for the CDR3 is TGTGCCAGCAGCCCGGGACAGCCCCAAGAGACCCGGTACTTC. Full variable domain (remainder filled in from reference TRBV7-3 and TRBJ2-5): GAGVSQTPSNKVTEKGKYVELRCDPISGHTALYWYRQSLGQGPEFLIYFQGTGAADDSGLPNDRFFAVRPEGSVSTLKIQRTERGDSAVYLCASSPGQPQETRYFGPGTRLLVL.

The genes are TRBV4-2 and TRBJ1-1; D is possibly TRBD1 (6 bases). CDR1 and CDR2 from the germline V gene are LGHNA and YNFKEQ. V lost 0 bases to trimming and J lost 6 bases, with 17 bases between them. The CDR3 has 16 residues. CDR3: CASSQDETGRTAEAFF. In nucleotides, the CDR3 is TGTGCCAGCAGCCAAGATGAGACAGGTCGGACAGCTGAAGCTTTCTTT.

The table lists this clonotype with a few counts. The genes are TRBV4-2 and TRBJ2-7; D is ambiguous. V was clipped by 5 bases and J by 0 bases, with 17 bases between them. The CDR3 spans 16 residues. Germline lookup yields CDR1 LGHNA and CDR2 YNFKEQ. CDR3 residues: CASSFDDVPSSYEQYF. The CDR3 DNA is TGTGCCAGCAGCTTCGATGACGTTCCAAGCTCCTACGAGCAGTACTTC.

This clonotype was detected many times. This chain links TRBV4-3 with TRBJ2-3; 10 bases are shared with TRBD2. This CDR3 spans 17 amino acids. After removal of 0 bases from V and 2 bases from J, the junction contained 5 bases not matched to a gene. CDR1 and CDR2 (germline): LGHNA, YSLEER. CDR3: CASSQDTSGAYTDTQYF. The CDR3 DNA reads TGCGCCAGCAGCCAAGATACTAGCGGGGCTTACACAGATACGCAGTATTTT.